This TCR beta chain was captured by sequencing in a study of T cells expressing NK-cell markers. TCRdb re-called the 5' RACE reads and gives one entry per CDR3 protein, without DNA. The table lists about 260,000 distinct CDR3 sequences. The CDR3 is 15 residues long. CDR1 is SGHVT and CDR2 is SQSDAQ in the germline V gene. The receptor was isolated from a woman aged 18 to 75 in good health. This rearrangement joins TRBV7-4 to TRBJ2-4; the D call of TRBD1 rests on TCRdb alone, since no DNA is present to check it. The sequenced sample consisted of blood T cells: a sorted CD56 or NKG2C T cell subset, CD4+ or CD8+ T cells, or bulk PBMC T cells (not recorded which). CDR3 protein: CASSVPGHLKNIQYF.